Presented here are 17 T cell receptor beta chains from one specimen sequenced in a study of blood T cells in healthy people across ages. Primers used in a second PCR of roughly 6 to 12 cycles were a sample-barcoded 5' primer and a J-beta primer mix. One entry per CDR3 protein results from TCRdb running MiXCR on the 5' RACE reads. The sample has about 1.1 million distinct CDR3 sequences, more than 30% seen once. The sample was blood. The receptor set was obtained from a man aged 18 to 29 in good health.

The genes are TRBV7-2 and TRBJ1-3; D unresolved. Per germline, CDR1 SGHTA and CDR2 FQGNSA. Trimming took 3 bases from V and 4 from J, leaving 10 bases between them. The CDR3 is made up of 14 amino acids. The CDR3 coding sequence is TGTGCCAGCAGCTTGCTTACGATCGGAAACACCATATATTTT. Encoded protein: CASSLLTIGNTIYF.

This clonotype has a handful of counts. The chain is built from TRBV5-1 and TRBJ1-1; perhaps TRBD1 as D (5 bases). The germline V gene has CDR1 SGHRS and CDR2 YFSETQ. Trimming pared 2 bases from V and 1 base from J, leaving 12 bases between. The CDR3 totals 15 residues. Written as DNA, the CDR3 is TGCGCCAGCAGCTTAACGGCAGGGCGGAACACTGAAGCTTTCTTT. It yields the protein CASSLTAGRNTEAFF.

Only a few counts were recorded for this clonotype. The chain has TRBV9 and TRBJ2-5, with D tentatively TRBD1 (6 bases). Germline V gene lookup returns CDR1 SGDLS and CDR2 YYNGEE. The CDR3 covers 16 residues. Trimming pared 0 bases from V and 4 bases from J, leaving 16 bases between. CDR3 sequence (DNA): TGTGCCAGCAGCGTAGGAGATAGGGGGTACCGAGAGACCCAGTACTTC. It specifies CASSVGDRGYRETQYF. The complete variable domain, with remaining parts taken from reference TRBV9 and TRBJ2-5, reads DSGVTQTPKHLITATGQRVTLRCSPRSGDLSVYWYQQSLDQGLQFLIQYYNGEERAKGNILERFSAQQFPDLHSELNLSSLELGDSALYFCASSVGDRGYRETQYFGPGTRLLVL.

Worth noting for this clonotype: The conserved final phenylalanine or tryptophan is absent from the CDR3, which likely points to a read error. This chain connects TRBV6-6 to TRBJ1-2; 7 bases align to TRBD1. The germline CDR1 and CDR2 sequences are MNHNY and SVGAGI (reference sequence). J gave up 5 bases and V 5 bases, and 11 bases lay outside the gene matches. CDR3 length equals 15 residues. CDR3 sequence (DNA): TGTGCCAGCAGTCCTCCCCCGACAGGGATTTATGGCTACACCTTG. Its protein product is CASSPPPTGIYGYTL.

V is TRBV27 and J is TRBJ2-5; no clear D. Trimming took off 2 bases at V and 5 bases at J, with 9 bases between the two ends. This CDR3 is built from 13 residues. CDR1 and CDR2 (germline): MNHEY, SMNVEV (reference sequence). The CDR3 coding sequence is TGTGCCAGCAGTTTACTCGGCGCGGAGACCCAGTACTTC. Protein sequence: CASSLLGAETQYF.

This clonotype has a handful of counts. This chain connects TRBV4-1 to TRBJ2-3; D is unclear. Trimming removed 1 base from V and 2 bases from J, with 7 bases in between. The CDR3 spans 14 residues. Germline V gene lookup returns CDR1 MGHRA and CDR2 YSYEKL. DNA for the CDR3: TGCGCCAGCAGCCAAGGAGACATCACAGATACGCAGTATTTT. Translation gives CASSQGDITDTQYF.

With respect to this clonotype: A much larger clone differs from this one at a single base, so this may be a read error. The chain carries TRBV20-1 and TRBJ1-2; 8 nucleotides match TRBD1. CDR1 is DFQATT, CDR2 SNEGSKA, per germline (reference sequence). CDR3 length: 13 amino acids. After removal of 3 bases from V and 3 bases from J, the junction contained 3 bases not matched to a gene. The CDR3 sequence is CSASRTGHYGYTF. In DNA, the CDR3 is TGCAGTGCTAGCCGGACAGGGCACTATGGCTACACCTTC.

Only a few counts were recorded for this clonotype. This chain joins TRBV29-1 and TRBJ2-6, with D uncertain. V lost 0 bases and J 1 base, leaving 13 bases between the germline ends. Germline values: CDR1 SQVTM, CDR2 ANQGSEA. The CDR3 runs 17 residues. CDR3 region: CSVEDRQKESGANVLTF. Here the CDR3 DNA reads TGCAGCGTTGAAGATCGGCAGAAGGAGTCTGGGGCCAACGTCCTGACTTTC. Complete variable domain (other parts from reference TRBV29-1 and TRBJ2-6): SAVISQKPSRDICQRGTSLTIQCQVDSQVTMMFWYRQQPGQSLTLIATANQGSEATYESGFVIDKFPISRPNLTFSTLTVSNMSPEDSSIYLCSVEDRQKESGANVLTFGAGSRLTVL.

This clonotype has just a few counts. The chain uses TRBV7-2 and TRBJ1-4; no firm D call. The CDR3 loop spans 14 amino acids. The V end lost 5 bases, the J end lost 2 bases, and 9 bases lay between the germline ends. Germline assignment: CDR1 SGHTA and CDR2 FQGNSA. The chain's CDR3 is CASSQARTNEKLFF. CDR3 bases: TGTGCCAGCAGCCAAGCGAGGACTAATGAAAAACTGTTTTTT. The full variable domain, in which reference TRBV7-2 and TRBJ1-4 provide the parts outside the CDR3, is GAGVSQSPSNKVTEKGKDVELRCDPISGHTALYWYRQSLGQGLEFLIYFQGNSAPDKSGLPSDRFSAERTGGSVSTLTIQRTQQEDSAVYLCASSQARTNEKLFFGSGTQLSVL.

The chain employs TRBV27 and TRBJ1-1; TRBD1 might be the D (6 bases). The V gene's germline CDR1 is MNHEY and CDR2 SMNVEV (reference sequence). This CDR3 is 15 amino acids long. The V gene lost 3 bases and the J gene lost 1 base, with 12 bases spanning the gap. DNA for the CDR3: TGTGCCAGCAGTTTGGAGGGGGATGAGAACACTGAAGCTTTCTTT. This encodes CASSLEGDENTEAFF.

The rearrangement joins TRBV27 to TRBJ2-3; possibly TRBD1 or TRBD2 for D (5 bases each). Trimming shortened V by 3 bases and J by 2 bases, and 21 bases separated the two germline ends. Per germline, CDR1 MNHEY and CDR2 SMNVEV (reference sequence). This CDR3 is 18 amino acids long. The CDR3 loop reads CASSLGPGWPQDTDTQYF. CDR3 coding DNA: TGTGCCAGCAGTTTGGGACCCGGTTGGCCGCAAGACACAGATACGCAGTATTTT.

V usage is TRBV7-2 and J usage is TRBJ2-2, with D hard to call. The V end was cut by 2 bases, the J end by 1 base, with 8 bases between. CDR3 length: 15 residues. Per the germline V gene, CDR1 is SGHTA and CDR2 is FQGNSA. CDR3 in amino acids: CASSLQSGNTGELFF. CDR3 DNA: TGTGCCAGCAGCTTACAGTCCGGGAACACCGGGGAGCTGTTTTTT.

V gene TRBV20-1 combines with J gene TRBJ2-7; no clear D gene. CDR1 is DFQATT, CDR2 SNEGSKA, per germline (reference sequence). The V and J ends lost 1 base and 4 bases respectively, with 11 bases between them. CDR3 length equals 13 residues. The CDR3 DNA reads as TGCAGTGCTAGAGGGGGTGCTGGGTACGAGCAGTACTTC. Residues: CSARGGAGYEQYF.

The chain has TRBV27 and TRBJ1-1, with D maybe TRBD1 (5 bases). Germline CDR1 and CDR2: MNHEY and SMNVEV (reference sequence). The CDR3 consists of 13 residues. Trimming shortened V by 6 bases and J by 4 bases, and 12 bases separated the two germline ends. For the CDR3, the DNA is TGTGCCAGCAGCGGGGGACGGTTCACTGAAGCTTTCTTT. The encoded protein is CASSGGRFTEAFF.

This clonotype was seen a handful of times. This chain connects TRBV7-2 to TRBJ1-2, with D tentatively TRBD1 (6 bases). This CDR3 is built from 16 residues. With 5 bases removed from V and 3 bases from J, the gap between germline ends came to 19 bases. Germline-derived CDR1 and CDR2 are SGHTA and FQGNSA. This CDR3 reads CASSPQDSLTYYGYTF. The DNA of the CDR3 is TGTGCCAGCAGCCCCCAGGACAGTCTAACATACTATGGCTACACCTTC.

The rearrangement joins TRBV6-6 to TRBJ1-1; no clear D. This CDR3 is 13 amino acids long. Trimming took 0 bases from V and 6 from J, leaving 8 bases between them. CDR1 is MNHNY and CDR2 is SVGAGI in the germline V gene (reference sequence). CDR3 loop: CASSYSGWAEAFF. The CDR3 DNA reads TGTGCCAGCAGTTACTCGGGGTGGGCTGAAGCTTTCTTT.

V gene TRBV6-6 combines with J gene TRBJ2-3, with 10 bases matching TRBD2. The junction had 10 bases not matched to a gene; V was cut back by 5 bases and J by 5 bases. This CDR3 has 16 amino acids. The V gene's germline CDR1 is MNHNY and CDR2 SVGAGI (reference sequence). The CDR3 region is CASSQERGGAEDTQYF. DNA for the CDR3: TGTGCCAGCAGTCAGGAGCGGGGGGGAGCGGAAGATACGCAGTATTTT.